Described below is a single T cell receptor (beta chain) sequence and its context. The entry originates in a study of blood T cell repertoires in COVID-19. In the study overall: Both acute and convalescent COVID-19 samples were obtained from the United States, Italy and Spain. The analysed material was cDNA or gDNA that came from T cells, B-cell-depleted T cells, or PBMCs.

In the authors' workflow: Reference gene primer amplification in the assay estimated nucleated cell counts. Only in-frame clones appear in the TCRdb table, and some are missing; sequencing was by immunoSEQ multiplex PCR. For V, J and clone size, that table is used; D and trimming come from the DNA. The table lists about 210,000 clones, around four fifths of them singletons. Sequences were obtained from peripheral blood. The source of this sequence is a woman aged 45-65 years with active or convalescent COVID-19.

CDR3 residues: CAISPGQSNTEAFF. DNA of the CDR3: TGTGCCATCAGCCCGGGACAATCGAACACTGAAGCTTTCTTT. V usage is TRBV10-3 and J usage is TRBJ1-1, with a weak D call TRBD1 (6 bases). The CDR3 is made up of 14 amino acids. Germline lookup yields CDR1 ENHRY and CDR2 SYGVKD. V was pared by 6 bases and J by 1 base, with 12 bases between.